One sample yielded the 10 T cell receptor beta chains listed below, sequenced in a study of Graves' ophthalmopathy and Graves' hyperthyroidism (dated by TCRdb to the late 2010s). Instrument used: Illumina HiSeq 2000. For repertoire sequencing, TCR beta CDR3 regions were amplified from RNA transcripts. The first round of RT-PCR was done with HTBI primers and the Qiagen OneStep RT-PCR kit, and was followed by a second round of multiplex PCR, then size selection and purification. In-frame beta chains were kept once TCRdb had trimmed the public reads at Q25 with fastp and called clones with MiXCR. Rows merge per CDR3 protein into single entries with the most common DNA and genes. The sample yields some 750,000 distinct CDR3 sequences; 40% were counted once. 35% to 55% of the sample rests with the top ten. The source material was peripheral blood. These receptors were obtained from an adult man with Graves' ophthalmopathy.

Turning to this clonotype: This may be a read error: a much more frequent sequence differs by one nucleotide. The rearrangement uses TRBV7-9 and TRBJ1-2; 7 bases map to TRBD1. Germline trimming cut 2 bases from V and 2 bases from J; bases unmatched to any gene: 8. The germline gives CDR1 SEHNR, CDR2 FQNEAQ (reference sequence). The CDR3 is 16 amino acids. The CDR3 loop is CASSLSGTASNYGYTF. DNA of the CDR3: TGTGCCAGCAGCTTATCCGGGACAGCCTCCAACTATGGCTACACCTTC.

This clonotype has a handful of counts. The CDR3 bases are TGTGCCAGCAGCTTGGGACCCCCGAGGGACGAGCAGTACTTC. Protein: CASSLGPPRDEQYF. The chain employs TRBV7-9 and TRBJ2-7, with D possibly being TRBD1 or TRBD2 (5 bases each). The CDR3 runs 14 residues. Trimming took off 3 bases at V and 5 bases at J, with 14 bases between the two ends. CDR1 and CDR2 from the germline V gene are SEHNR and FQNEAQ (reference sequence).

This clonotype was counted many times. The rearrangement uses TRBV11-2 and TRBJ2-5; the D is unclear. Germline V gene data show CDR1 as SGHAT and CDR2 as FQNNGV. This CDR3 is built from 13 residues. Trimming pared 5 bases from V and 4 bases from J, leaving 11 bases between. CDR3 sequence: CASSDQYGETQYF. The CDR3, as DNA: TGTGCCAGCAGCGACCAGTACGGAGAGACCCAGTACTTC.

This chain connects TRBV5-6 to TRBJ1-1; D gene unclear. Trimming took 3 bases from V and 10 from J, leaving 13 bases between them. This CDR3 is built from 12 residues. Germline V gene lookup returns CDR1 SGHDT and CDR2 YYEEEE. CDR3 protein: CASSYEGRRAFF. In nucleotides, the CDR3 is TGTGCCAGCAGCTATGAAGGCCGTCGAGCTTTCTTT.

With regard to this clonotype: An end of the junction does not agree with germline; a read error may underlie this. V is TRBV24-1 and J is TRBJ1-5; D might be TRBD1 (5 bases). This CDR3 region has 16 residues. CDR1 and CDR2 (germline): KGHDR, SFDVKD. CDR3 protein: CASSPVGGYSNQPQHF. The CDR3 nucleotides are TGTGCCAGCAGTCCGGTGGGGGGTTATAGCAATCAGCCCCAGCATTTT.

This chain links TRBV2 with TRBJ2-5; possibly TRBD1 for D (6 bases). V lost 2 bases and J lost 4, with 17 bases in between. Germline values: CDR1 SNHLY, CDR2 FYNNEI. CDR3 size: 16 residues. The CDR3 loop is CASSEINQGLAETQYF. DNA for the CDR3: TGTGCCAGCAGTGAAATCAATCAGGGGTTAGCAGAGACCCAGTACTTC.

About this clonotype itself: The conserved phenylalanine or tryptophan normally closing the CDR3 is absent here, so this likely arose from a read error. V gene TRBV20-1 combines with J gene TRBJ1-5; TRBD1 aligns across 8 bases. The J segment lost 0 bases and the V segment lost 0 bases, leaving 7 bases of the junction unmatched. The CDR3 has 17 residues. Germline loops: CDR1 DFQATT, CDR2 SNEGSKA (reference sequence). The CDR3 loop is CSARDPGTGYSNQPQHL. The CDR3 region has the DNA TGCAGTGCTAGAGATCCAGGGACAGGTTATAGCAATCAGCCCCAGCATCTT.

Concerning this clonotype itself: This may be a read error: a much more frequent sequence differs by one nucleotide. Given the absence of the conserved phenylalanine or tryptophan at the CDR3 end, a read error is likely. The chain recombines TRBV2 with TRBJ1-2; D may be TRBD1 (5 bases). Per the germline V gene, CDR1 is SNHLY and CDR2 is FYNNEI. This CDR3 spans 14 amino acids. V lost 4 bases, J lost 8 bases, and 17 bases lay in between. CDR3 protein: CASSGDWGSRGYTL. The CDR3, as DNA: TGTGCCAGCAGTGGGGACTGGGGATCGCGCGGCTACACCCTC.

The CDR3 sequence: CASSQEDRGTEAFF. Written as DNA, the CDR3 is TGTGCCAGCAGCCAGGAGGACAGGGGGACTGAAGCTTTCTTT. The chain combines TRBV9 with TRBJ1-1; TRBD1 matches 10 bases. The junction had 5 bases not matched to a gene; V was cut back by 4 bases and J by 5 bases. Germline CDR1 and CDR2: SGDLS and YYNGEE. CDR3 length: 14 amino acids. Variable domain in full (rest from reference TRBV9 and TRBJ1-1): DSGVTQTPKHLITATGQRVTLRCSPRSGDLSVYWYQQSLDQGLQFLIQYYNGEERAKGNILERFSAQQFPDLHSELNLSSLELGDSALYFCASSQEDRGTEAFFGQGTRLTVV.

Written as DNA, the CDR3 is TGTGCCATCAGTGAGTCGACAGCTCGTTTACCCCTCCACTTT. It is translated as CAISESTARLPLHF. The rearrangement links TRBV10-3 to TRBJ1-6; a weak D match, TRBD1 (5 bases). The germline V and J ends were trimmed by 0 bases and 12 bases, with 12 bases remaining between them. Germline V gene lookup returns CDR1 ENHRY and CDR2 SYGVKD. The CDR3 sequence is 14 residues long.